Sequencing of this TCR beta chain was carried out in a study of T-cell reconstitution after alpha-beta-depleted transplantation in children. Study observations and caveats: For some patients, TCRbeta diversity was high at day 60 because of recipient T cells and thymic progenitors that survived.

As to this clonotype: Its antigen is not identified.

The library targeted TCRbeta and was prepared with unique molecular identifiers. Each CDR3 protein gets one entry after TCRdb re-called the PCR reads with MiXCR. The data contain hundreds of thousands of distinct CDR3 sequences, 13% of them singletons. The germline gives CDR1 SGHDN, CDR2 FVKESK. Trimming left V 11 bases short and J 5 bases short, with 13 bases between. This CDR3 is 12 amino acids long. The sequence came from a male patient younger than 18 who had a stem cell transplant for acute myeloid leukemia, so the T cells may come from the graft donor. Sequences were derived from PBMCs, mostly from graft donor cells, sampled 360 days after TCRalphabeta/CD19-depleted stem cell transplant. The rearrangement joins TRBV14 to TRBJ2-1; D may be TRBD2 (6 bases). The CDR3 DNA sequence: TGTGCCTCCTGGGACTCGGACAATGAGCAGTTCTTC. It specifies CASWDSDNEQFF.